This entry is about one TCR beta chain. Its cognate antigen is unknown. This table comes from immunoSEQ multiplex PCR, and its TCRdb copy is limited to in-frame clones, with some not included. The sample has more than 95,000 clones; about 88% are singletons. The data derive from a study of cytomegalovirus exposure and HLA in healthy donors. Study conclusions and caveats: According to a subsequent analysis, TCR clusters from the first cohort were inclined to appear together in the 110 or so validation repertoires. The listing of approximately 160 TCR beta chains classed them as cytomegalovirus-associated. Under in vitro conditions, three CMV-associated chains were confirmed as specific for CMV antigens.

The CDR3 is made up of 14 amino acids. The material sequenced was PBMCs. The V gene is TRBV21-1, the J gene TRBJ2-1; the table's TRBD1 call for D was not verified on the DNA. TRBV21-1 is labeled a pseudogene. The sequence was collected from a woman in her late teens or twenties in good health and CMV-seropositive. This CDR3 is CASSKAQGGVGLFF. CDR3 DNA sequence: TGTGCCAGCAGCAAAGCACAGGGTGGTGTGGGGTTGTTCTTC.